This paragraph covers one TCR beta chain sequence. Its antigen remains unknown. Sequencing used immunoSEQ multiplex PCR; TCRdb keeps in-frame clones, though not all of them. The table has tens of thousands of clones, roughly 78% seen once. These data come from a study of PD-1 blockade in mismatch repair-deficient tumors. Study-wide points: Tumor-resident clones, often absent from pretreatment blood, expanded after pembrolizumab and then contracted.

The V and J ends lost 5 bases and 2 bases respectively, with 12 bases between them. The CDR3 consists of 14 residues. The V gene's germline CDR1 is SGHTA and CDR2 FQGNSA. V is TRBV7-2 and J is TRBJ1-2, with D maybe TRBD1 (5 bases). The material was peripheral blood, obtained 4 weeks after starting pembrolizumab. This clonotype was obtained from an adult with mismatch repair-deficient cancer. The CDR3, as DNA: TGTGCCAGCAGCCCCCGGGACGCCAACTATGGCTACACCTTC. Protein: CASSPRDANYGYTF.